The source of this TCR beta chain is a study of patients and donors after allogeneic stem cell transplantation (dated by TCRdb to the early 2020s). Notes on this clonotype: Its antigen is currently not known. No much larger clone exists at a distance of one base, and base qualities are not known.

Library generation was performed with RT-PCR. The sequencing machine was a NextSeq 550. TCRdb reprocessed the public reads (quality trimming at Q25 with fastp, clone calling with MiXCR) and kept in-frame beta chains. Each entry merges the rows of one CDR3 protein and shows their most common DNA and genes. The sample table lists about 960,000 distinct CDR3 sequences, approximately 19% of them with a count of one. Jointly, the top ten make up around 6% of the sample. Counted from cysteine to phenylalanine, this CDR3 has 16 amino acids. The DNA shown is the 48-base CDR3, in frame from base 1. Based on the germline V gene, the CDR1 and CDR2 sequences are KGHDR and SFDVKD. The V end gives up 7 bases and the J end 8 bases, leaving 14 bases in the junction not matched to a gene.

The TCR originated in a human donor who was either an allogeneic HSCT recipient or a stem cell or donor lymphocyte infusion donor (not recorded which). It is not recorded whose cells these are; they may come from a transplant donor. The specimen was blood, either unsorted or a sorted T cell fraction (not recorded which). The rearrangement combines TRBV24-1 with TRBJ2-1, and 9 bases in between align with TRBD1. The CDR3 is CATSLSGDRAFDEQFF. The DNA sequence follows: TGTGCCACCAGCTTGTCCGGGGACAGGGCTTTCGATGAGCAGTTCTTC.